This is a list of T cell receptor beta chains from one sample in a study of CD8 T cells in ankylosing spondylitis. MiXCR, applied by TCRdb to the 5' RACE reads, yields one record per CDR3 protein. The sample has more than 25,000 distinct CDR3 sequences; around 14% are singletons. The sequencing input was blood. The receptors stem from a male donor with ankylosing spondylitis or in good health (not recorded which). Both conserved end residues are part of each CDR3. Expanded clones are given a class, and other clones once, few, many or no size at all.

cdr3_length,clone_size,v_call,cdr3_aa
12,NA,TRBV10-3,CAISSRENTQYF
14,few,TRBV20-1,CSARKAGEYNEQFF
13,NA,TRBV12-3/TRBV12-4,CASSSGTHNEQFF
11,few,TRBV28,CASIVGAEQYF
15,few,TRBV10-2,CASTGTGGSNTEAFF
14,many,TRBV4-1,CASSPREGGTEAFF
14,few,TRBV4-3,CASSQLRSEGTQYF
15,once,TRBV29-1,CSVRLIGEAKNIRHF
12,few,TRBV12-3/TRBV12-4,CASSLAPVEAFF
16,few,TRBV5-5,CASSPNPGQAYNEQFF
13,few,TRBV29-1,CSARDEFNEKLFF
18,NA,TRBV7-2,CASSDGIFSGASTDTQYF
15,medium-sized,TRBV4-3,CASSQDVSFYNEQFF
15,NA,TRBV20-1,CSASQDAGGPRTQYF
18,few,TRBV3-1,CASSQDPPSGVSYNEQFF
15,few,TRBV12-3/TRBV12-4,CASTPSGTSTDTQYF
15,few,TRBV11-2,CASSSPLTATYEQYF
20,NA,TRBV28,CASSLTGANTLGPAKNIQYF
14,NA,TRBV6-6,CASTPELAVNEQFF
15,NA,TRBV11-2,CASSGGTWGTGELFF
16,NA,TRBV27,CASSILRKGPRETQYF
15,NA,TRBV27,CASSSSLDRKETQYF
14,NA,TRBV5-5,CASSSGTSGYEQYF
16,few,TRBV3-1,CASSQGSTGVHQPQHF
14,few,TRBV20-1,CSARDRQPKNIQYF
13,NA,TRBV20-1,CSAREQGLYEQYF
14,NA,TRBV4-3,CASSQLGITYEQYF
14,few,TRBV20-1,CSARVDRATGELFF
15,few,TRBV7-2,CASSLLAGRDQPQHF
16,NA,TRBV20-1,CSAREDGGGTNEKLFF
14,NA,TRBV19,CASTNTDRAGELFF
16,NA,TRBV28,CASSHFGLAGAYEQYF
11,NA,TRBV12-3/TRBV12-4,CASSSRDTQYF
14,NA,TRBV28,CASSNLQGTDTQYF
15,few,TRBV27,CASRGLAGITDTQYF
14,NA,TRBV5-1,CASSLEREDNEQFF
14,NA,TRBV20-1,CSVRPGTVNTEAFF
14,few,TRBV5-1,CASSPGQKNNEQFF
14,once,TRBV7-9,CASSRGVLADTQYF
15,NA,TRBV11-1,CASSLGSGPYNEQFF
11,NA,TRBV6-2/TRBV6-3,CASSFSGEQFF
13,few,TRBV29-1,CSAGTPNTGELFF
12,few,TRBV29-1,CSAGQNTGELFF
13,NA,TRBV5-1,CASSIRGDNEQFF
16,NA,TRBV5-1,CASSLEGGANTGELFF
12,NA,TRBV12-3/TRBV12-4,CASSFPTDTQYF
14,NA,TRBV27,CASRLRGGMTEAFF
13,few,TRBV5-1,CASSSQDRETQYF
15,few,TRBV12-3/TRBV12-4,CASSFSAGDGGELFF
14,many,TRBV20-1,CSASPGQGHQPQHF
14,NA,TRBV14,CASSLHRGSYEQYF
13,NA,TRBV4-3,CASSSRRRDTQYF
13,NA,TRBV20-1,CSASSGEEDTQYF
14,NA,TRBV20-1,CSARAPGQGEKLFF
16,few,TRBV7-7,CASSPRRTGNTGELFF
14,few,TRBV27,CASSPGRLYHEQYF
15,few,TRBV12-3/TRBV12-4,CASRKGQGRNTEAFF
15,NA,TRBV7-2,CASSLGGQGRTEAFF